The clone carrying this TCR beta chain was seen just once. The data were produced by immunoSEQ multiplex PCR, yet TCRdb's version contains in-frame clones alone and is incomplete. Of roughly 280,000 clones in the sample, around 87% were seen once. The CDR3 is made up of 18 amino acids. Germline V gene lookup returns CDR1 MGHRA and CDR2 YSYEKL. Trimming at V came to 0 bases and at J to 3 bases, leaving 8 bases not matched to a gene. The data originate from a study of blood T cell repertoires in COVID-19. The gene calls are TRBV4-1 and TRBJ2-7, with 13 bases identical to TRBD2. The clonotype comes from a woman in her fifties or sixties with COVID-19, enrolled during active disease. The source material was peripheral blood. The CDR3 bases are TGCGCCAGCAGCCAAGATAAAGGACTAGCGGGAGTGGACTACGAGCAGTACTTC. It is translated as CASSQDKGLAGVDYEQYF.